This T cell receptor beta chain is from a study of cytomegalovirus exposure and HLA in healthy donors. This clone showed up just a few times. Each donor was nominally healthy when sampled (though unrecorded immune exposures were likely). V dropped 4 bases and J dropped 4 bases, with 16 bases sitting between them. Per the germline V gene, CDR1 is MGHDK and CDR2 is SYGVNS. This CDR3 spans 15 amino acids. 60 Vbeta and 13 Jbeta primers were used in PCR. Some clones are missing from TCRdb's copy, which holds only in-frame ones; the method was immunoSEQ multiplex PCR. Of some 150,000 clones in the sample, roughly 72% were seen once.

The sample consisted of PBMCs. The chain combines TRBV25-1 with TRBJ1-2, with D uncertain. This clonotype was sampled from a man in his forties in good health and CMV-seronegative. CDR3: CASSGGLAFLYGYTF. The CDR3 DNA reads as TGTGCCAGCAGTGGAGGTTTAGCCTTCCTCTATGGCTACACCTTC.